Listed here are 30 T cell receptor beta chains from one sample, sequenced in a study of chemoradiotherapy in HPV16-positive cancers. This table comes from immunoSEQ multiplex PCR, and its TCRdb copy is limited to in-frame clones, with some not included. The sample holds more than 10,000 clones; 85% to 90% are singletons and the top ten take over 20%. The source material was blood, sampled from a patient who underwent chemoradiotherapy. Every receptor here comes from a human donor with HPV-associated anogenital cancer.

V gene TRBV4-1 combines with J gene TRBJ2-1, with 11 bases aligning to TRBD2. Germline V lookup: CDR1 MGHRA, CDR2 YSYEKL. The CDR3 consists of 17 residues. V lost 0 bases, J lost 7 bases, and 8 bases stayed unmatched. The CDR3 protein is CASSQEVASGGPNEQFF. The DNA for the CDR3 is TGCGCCAGCAGCCAAGAGGTGGCTAGCGGGGGGCCTAATGAGCAGTTCTTC.

This clone was seen a handful of times. The J gene is TRBJ2-5, the V gene TRBV4-1; D not resolved. This CDR3 has 14 residues. V shed 4 bases and J shed 2 bases, with 11 bases lying between them. Germline V gene lookup returns CDR1 MGHRA and CDR2 YSYEKL. This CDR3 is CASSPRAGQETQYF. CDR3 bases: TGCGCCAGCAGCCCCCGCGCAGGACAAGAGACCCAGTACTTC.

This chain connects TRBV7-3 to TRBJ1-1, with D possibly matching TRBD1 (6 bases). Per germline, CDR1 SGHTA and CDR2 FQGTGA. Trimming removed 4 bases at V and 2 bases at J, with 11 bases between. The CDR3 has 14 residues. DNA for the CDR3: TGTGCCAGCAGCTGGGGACACTCTAACACTGAAGCTTTCTTT. Translated: CASSWGHSNTEAFF.

The V call is TRBV5-1, the J call TRBJ2-1, with TRBD2 matching over 15 bases. CDR3 length: 19 residues. Germline V lookup: CDR1 SGHRS, CDR2 YFSETQ. The V and J ends lost 4 bases and 0 bases, in that order; junction bases with no gene match: 8. CDR3 sequence: CASSPGGLAGGGSYNEQFF. CDR3 DNA sequence: TGCGCCAGCAGCCCAGGGGGACTAGCGGGAGGCGGCTCCTACAATGAGCAGTTCTTC.

This chain uses TRBV20-1 with TRBJ1-2; the D is unclear. The germline V gene has CDR1 DFQATT and CDR2 SNEGSKA (reference sequence). The CDR3 loop spans 11 amino acids. The V gene lost 6 bases and the J gene lost 6 bases, with 11 bases spanning the gap. The CDR3 spells CSAVGPDGYTF. CDR3 bases: TGCAGTGCGGTCGGACCGGATGGCTACACCTTC.

The chain joins TRBV7-8 to TRBJ2-3, with D perhaps matching TRBD2 (5 bases). Germline loops: CDR1 SGHVS, CDR2 FQNEAQ. This CDR3 comprises 15 residues. Trimming left V 5 bases short and J 7 bases short, with 19 bases between. Written as DNA, the CDR3 is TGTGCCAGCAGCCTCGGACTGCCCCAAACCTATACGCAGTATTTT. Amino acids: CASSLGLPQTYTQYF.

The rearrangement links TRBV4-1 to TRBJ1-3; weak D call: TRBD1 (6 bases). V lost 1 base to trimming and J lost 0 bases, with 13 bases between them. Germline V CDR1 and CDR2: MGHRA, YSYEKL. This CDR3 contains 17 residues. The CDR3 reads CASSQGRQVDSGNTIYF. The CDR3 region has the DNA TGCGCCAGCAGCCAAGGCCGACAGGTCGACTCTGGAAACACCATATATTTT.

V is TRBV9 and J is TRBJ2-3; tentative D call: TRBD1 (6 bases). Trimming removed 0 bases from V and 0 bases from J, with 11 bases in between. Germline CDR1 reads SGDLS; CDR2 reads YYNGEE. This CDR3 spans 16 amino acids. CDR3 protein: CASSVGAGVSTDTQYF. The CDR3 nucleotides read TGTGCCAGCAGCGTAGGAGCAGGGGTAAGCACAGATACGCAGTATTTT.

The rearrangement links TRBV7-9 to TRBJ2-7; no clear D gene. The CDR3 covers 11 residues. The V gene's germline CDR1 is SEHNR and CDR2 FQNEAQ (reference sequence). The V end lost 5 bases, the J end lost 4 bases, and 6 bases lay between the germline ends. Written as DNA, the CDR3 is TGTGCCAGCAGCGGCAGTTACGAGCAGTACTTC. Translation gives CASSGSYEQYF. The full variable domain, completed using reference TRBV7-9 and TRBJ2-7, is DTGVSQNPRHKITKRGQNVTFRCDPISEHNRLYWYRQTLGQGPEFLTYFQNEAQLEKSRLLSDRFSAERPKGSFSTLEIQRTEQGDSAMYLCASSGSYEQYFGPGTRLTVT.

The V gene is TRBV10-1, the J gene TRBJ2-3, with 7 bases fitting TRBD1. Germline V gene lookup returns CDR1 WNHNN and CDR2 SYGVQD (reference sequence). Losses at the gene ends were 5 bases for V and 3 bases for J; bases not matched to a gene: 11. The CDR3 consists of 16 residues. The CDR3 spells CASSRDREKMTDTQYF. CDR3 coding DNA: TGCGCCAGCAGTCGAGACAGGGAGAAAATGACAGATACGCAGTATTTT.

V and J are TRBV4-3 and TRBJ1-1; D remains ambiguous. Per germline, CDR1 LGHNA and CDR2 YSLEER. Trimming took 0 bases from V and 3 from J, leaving 5 bases between them. This CDR3 contains 13 residues. CDR3 sequence: CASSQDGDTEAFF. CDR3 DNA sequence: TGCGCCAGCAGCCAAGACGGAGACACTGAAGCTTTCTTT.

DNA for the CDR3: TGTGCCAGCAGCTTAACAGCTCAGGGCGTAGGTACGCAGTATTTT. Translation: CASSLTAQGVGTQYF. This chain joins TRBV7-3 and TRBJ2-3; weak D call: TRBD1 (5 bases). V lost 0 bases and J lost 8, with 15 bases in between. CDR1 is SGHTA and CDR2 is FQGTGA in the germline V gene. This CDR3 comprises 15 residues.

The rearrangement uses TRBV7-3 and TRBJ2-7, with 13 bases lining up with TRBD2. V was clipped by 6 bases and J by 3 bases; unmatched bases: 5. CDR1 and CDR2 (germline): SGHTA, FQGTGA. The CDR3 covers 15 residues. The CDR3 sequence: CASSSGLAGDYEQYF. CDR3 DNA sequence: TGTGCCAGCAGTTCAGGACTAGCGGGAGACTACGAGCAGTACTTC.

In regard to this clone: The junction and the germline gene differ at one end; a read error may be behind it. CDR3 in amino acids: CASSLGSANEQFF. For the CDR3, the DNA is TGTGCTAGCAGCTTGGGGTCAGCTAATGAGCAGTTCTTC. The chain joins TRBV7-7 to TRBJ2-1; no firm D call. CDR1 is SSHAT and CDR2 is FNYEAQ in the germline V gene (reference sequence). This CDR3 has 13 residues.

V gene TRBV6-4 combines with J gene TRBJ2-2; TRBD1 might be the D (5 bases). Trimming left V 0 bases short and J 1 base short, with 6 bases between. CDR3 length equals 15 residues. CDR1 MRHNA and CDR2 SNTAGT come from the germline V gene. CDR3 in amino acids: CASSDSTENTGELFF. The DNA for the CDR3 is TGTGCCAGCAGTGACTCGACAGAGAACACCGGGGAGCTGTTTTTT.

This chain links TRBV20-1 with TRBJ1-2; TRBD1 is a possible D gene (5 bases). Trimming took 3 bases from V and 8 from J, leaving 10 bases between them. This CDR3 is built from 11 residues. The germline CDR1 and CDR2 sequences are DFQATT and SNEGSKA (reference sequence). The CDR3 sequence is CSASIRDGYTF. The CDR3, as DNA: TGCAGTGCTAGTATCCGGGACGGCTACACCTTC.

The gene calls are TRBV5-1 and TRBJ2-5; TRBD2 matches 10 bases. Gene TRBJ2-7 matches the end of the DNA better, so the J call may be wrong. CDR1 is SGHRS and CDR2 is YFSETQ in the germline V gene. The CDR3 contains 15 residues. This chain's CDR3 is CASSPGTSDAYEQYF. The CDR3 DNA sequence: TGCGCCAGCAGCCCCGGGACTAGCGACGCCTACGAGCAGTACTTC.

The genes are TRBV27 and TRBJ2-2, with D perhaps TRBD2 (7 bases). V lost 5 bases and J 3 bases, leaving 13 bases between the germline ends. Germline V gene lookup returns CDR1 MNHEY and CDR2 SMNVEV (reference sequence). This CDR3 has 15 residues. This chain's CDR3 is CASSLEGGYTGELFF. CDR3 in DNA: TGTGCCAGCAGTCTGGAGGGGGGGTACACCGGGGAGCTGTTTTTT.

The rearrangement uses TRBV12-5 and TRBJ1-4; TRBD1 is a possible D gene (5 bases). The CDR3 has 14 amino acids. Germline V gives CDR1 LGHNT, CDR2 FRNRAP. V lost 1 base and J lost 8, with 11 bases in between. CDR3 loop: CASGLEGFWEKLFF. The CDR3 DNA reads TGTGCTAGTGGTTTGGAGGGGTTTTGGGAAAAACTGTTTTTT.

This sequence joins TRBV7-3 and TRBJ2-1, with TRBD2 matching 8 bases. V shed 5 bases, J shed 5 bases, and the junction held 5 bases outside the gene matches. Germline V gene lookup returns CDR1 SGHTA and CDR2 FQGTGA. The CDR3 has 14 amino acids. CDR3 nucleotides: TGTGCCAGCAGCGTAAGCGGGAGTCACAATGAGCAGTTCTTC. Translation gives CASSVSGSHNEQFF.

The chain carries TRBV28 and TRBJ1-4; TRBD1 is a possible D gene (6 bases). Germline V gives CDR1 MDHEN, CDR2 SYDVKM. The CDR3 contains 17 residues. V dropped 3 bases and J dropped 6 bases, with 20 bases sitting between them. The CDR3 DNA sequence: TGTGCCAGCAGTTTTCCGTCCACTCGGGGGCTTTATGAAAAACTGTTTTTT. Its protein is CASSFPSTRGLYEKLFF.

The J gene is TRBJ2-4, the V gene TRBV19; D not certain. Trimming removed 3 bases at V and 8 bases at J, with 8 bases between. Germline assignment: CDR1 LNHDA and CDR2 SQIVND (reference sequence). The CDR3 covers 12 residues. The CDR3 is CASSMRQHIQYF. DNA of the CDR3: TGTGCCAGTAGTATGAGGCAGCACATTCAGTACTTC. Together with reference TRBV19 and TRBJ2-4, the CDR3 gives the full variable domain: DGGITQSPKYLFRKEGQNVTLSCEQNLNHDAMYWYRQDPGQGLRLIYYSQIVNDFQKGDIAEGYSVSREKKESFPLTVTSAQKNPTAFYLCASSMRQHIQYFGAGTRLSVL.

The gene calls are TRBV5-1 and TRBJ2-3, with 8 bases identical to TRBD1. The CDR3 has 14 residues. Losses at the gene ends were 5 bases for V and 6 bases for J; bases not matched to a gene: 8. The germline CDR1 and CDR2 sequences are SGHRS and YFSETQ. CDR3 sequence reads: CASRPGQGVDTQYF. The CDR3 bases are TGCGCCAGCAGACCAGGACAGGGAGTGGATACGCAGTATTTT.

In this sample, this clone turned up a few times. V gene TRBV19 combines with J gene TRBJ2-7; TRBD1 or TRBD2 may be the D gene (6 bases each). This CDR3 is built from 16 residues. From germline, CDR1 is LNHDA and CDR2 SQIVND (reference sequence). The ends were cut back, 2 bases at V and 0 bases at J, with 14 bases in the middle. Here the CDR3 reads CASSIMDGGGSYEQYF. The CDR3 DNA is TGTGCCAGTAGTATAATGGATGGAGGGGGCTCCTACGAGCAGTACTTC.

This chain links TRBV11-2 with TRBJ2-7; D not certain. Germline CDR1 is SGHAT and CDR2 is FQNNGV. This CDR3 contains 11 residues. The V end lost 5 bases, the J end lost 3 bases, and 5 bases lay between the germline ends. In DNA form, the CDR3 reads TGTGCCAGCAGCCAGAACTACGAGCAGTACTTC. It codes for CASSQNYEQYF.

V usage is TRBV7-8 and J usage is TRBJ2-7; D is ambiguous. Germline CDR1 reads SGHVS; CDR2 reads FQNEAQ. V lost 0 bases, J lost 3 bases, and 9 bases lay in between. The CDR3 has 14 residues. DNA of the CDR3: TGTGCCAGCAGCTTAGCGTCCTCCTTCTACGAGCAGTACTTC. Translating gives CASSLASSFYEQYF. Full variable domain (remainder filled in from reference TRBV7-8 and TRBJ2-7): GAGVSQSPRYKVAKRGQDVALRCDPISGHVSLFWYQQALGQGPEFLTYFQNEAQLDKSGLPSDRFFAERPEGSVSTLKIQRTQQEDSAVYLCASSLASSFYEQYFGPGTRLTVT.

This clone was observed a single time. The J gene is TRBJ1-2, the V gene TRBV7-2, with TRBD1 matching 10 bases. The ends lost 6 bases at V and 7 bases at J; junction bases unmatched: 14. The CDR3 extends over 16 amino acids. Germline CDR1 is SGHTA and CDR2 is FQGNSA. The CDR3 reads CASRRQGASSRFGYTF. DNA for the CDR3: TGTGCCAGCAGGCGACAGGGGGCGTCGTCCCGGTTTGGCTACACCTTC.

The J gene is TRBJ2-7, the V gene TRBV27; 8 bases agree with TRBD1. The CDR3 is 13 amino acids. After removal of 6 bases from V and 2 bases from J, the junction contained 3 bases not matched to a gene. From germline, CDR1 is MNHEY and CDR2 SMNVEV (reference sequence). The CDR3 sequence is CASSKGQAYEQYF. CDR3 in DNA: TGTGCCAGCAGCAAGGGACAGGCCTACGAGCAGTACTTC.

Here the CDR3 DNA reads TGTGCCAGCTCACAAGGAGAGAACACTGAAGCTTTCTTT. This translates into CASSQGENTEAFF. This chain uses TRBV18 with TRBJ1-1; no clear D gene. This CDR3 region has 13 residues. Germline CDR1 and CDR2: KGHSH and LQKENI. Trimming took 4 bases from V and 1 from J, leaving 7 bases between them.

This sequence joins TRBV6-8 and TRBJ2-7; D uncertain. This CDR3 has 13 residues. Germline loops: CDR1 MNHGY, CDR2 SAAAGT. The germline V and J ends were trimmed by 2 bases and 3 bases, with 8 bases remaining between them. The CDR3 bases are TGTGCCAGCAGTTACGGAGACCTCTACGAGCAGTACTTC. Protein product: CASSYGDLYEQYF.